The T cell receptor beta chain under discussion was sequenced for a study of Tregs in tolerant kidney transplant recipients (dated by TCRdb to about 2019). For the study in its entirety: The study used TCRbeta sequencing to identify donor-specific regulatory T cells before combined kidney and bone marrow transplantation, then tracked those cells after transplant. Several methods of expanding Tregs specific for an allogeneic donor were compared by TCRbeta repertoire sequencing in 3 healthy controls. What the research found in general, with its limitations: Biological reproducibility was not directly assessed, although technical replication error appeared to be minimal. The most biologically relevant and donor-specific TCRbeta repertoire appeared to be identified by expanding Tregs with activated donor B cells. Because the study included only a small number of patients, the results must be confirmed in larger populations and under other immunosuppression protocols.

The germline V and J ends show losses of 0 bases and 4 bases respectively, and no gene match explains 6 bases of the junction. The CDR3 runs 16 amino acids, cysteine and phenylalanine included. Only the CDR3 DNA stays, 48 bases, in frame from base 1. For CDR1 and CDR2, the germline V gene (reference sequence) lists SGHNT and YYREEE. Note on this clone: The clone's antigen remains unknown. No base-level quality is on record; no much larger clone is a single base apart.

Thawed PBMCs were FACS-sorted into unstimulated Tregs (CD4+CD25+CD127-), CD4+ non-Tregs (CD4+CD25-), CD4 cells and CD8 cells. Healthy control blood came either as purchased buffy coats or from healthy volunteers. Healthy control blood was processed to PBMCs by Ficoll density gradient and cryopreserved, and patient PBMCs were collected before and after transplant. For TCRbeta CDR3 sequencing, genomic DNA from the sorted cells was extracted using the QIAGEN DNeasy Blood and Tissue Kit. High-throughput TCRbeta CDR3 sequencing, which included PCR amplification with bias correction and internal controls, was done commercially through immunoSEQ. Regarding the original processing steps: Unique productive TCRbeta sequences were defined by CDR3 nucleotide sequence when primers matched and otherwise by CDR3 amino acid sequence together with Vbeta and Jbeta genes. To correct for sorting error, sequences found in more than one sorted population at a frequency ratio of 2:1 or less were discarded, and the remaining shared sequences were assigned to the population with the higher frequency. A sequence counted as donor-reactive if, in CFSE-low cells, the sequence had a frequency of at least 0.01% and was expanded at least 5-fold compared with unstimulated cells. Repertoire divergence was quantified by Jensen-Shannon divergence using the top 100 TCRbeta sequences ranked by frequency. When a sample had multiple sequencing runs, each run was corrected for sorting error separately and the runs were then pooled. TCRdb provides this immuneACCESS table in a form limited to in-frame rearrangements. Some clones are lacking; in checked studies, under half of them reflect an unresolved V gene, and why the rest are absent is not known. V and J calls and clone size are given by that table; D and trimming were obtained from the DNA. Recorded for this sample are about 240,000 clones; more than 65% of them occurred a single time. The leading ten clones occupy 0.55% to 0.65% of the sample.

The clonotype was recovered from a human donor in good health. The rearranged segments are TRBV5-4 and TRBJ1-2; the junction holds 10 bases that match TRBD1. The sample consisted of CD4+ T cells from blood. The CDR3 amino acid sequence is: CASSLGRDRGTYGYTF. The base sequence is TGTGCCAGCAGCTTGGGCCGGGACAGGGGTACCTATGGCTACACCTTC.